The 24 T cell receptor beta chains presented below share a single source sample, sequenced in a study of spatial heterogeneity in lung cancer. MiXCR, run by TCRdb on the 5' RACE reads, gives a single entry per CDR3 protein. This sample has more than 80,000 distinct CDR3 sequences, with about 12% found just once. Time point meaning: sample taken at primary tumor resection. Frozen PBMC, nontumor lung or tumor provided whole RNA, which was sequenced unsorted. Sequencing used PBMCs, obtained at surgery. These receptors all come from a male donor with early-stage non-small cell lung cancer.

The sample holds a few counts of this clonotype. V and J are TRBV7-2 and TRBJ2-5; D remains ambiguous. The CDR3 covers 13 residues. Germline V gene data show CDR1 as SGHTA and CDR2 as FQGNSA. The V gene lost 5 bases and the J gene lost 2 bases, with 9 bases spanning the gap. The CDR3 DNA is TGTGCCAGCAGCCGAGGACCTCAAGAGACCCAGTACTTC. It codes for CASSRGPQETQYF.

This clonotype has at least ten counts. This chain connects TRBV4-3 to TRBJ2-1, with TRBD2 identical over 13 bases. CDR3 length: 15 residues. After removal of 3 bases from V and 4 bases from J, the junction contained 0 bases not matched to a gene. Germline CDR1 reads LGHNA; CDR2 reads YSLEER. The chain's CDR3 is CASSQGLAGYNEQFF. CDR3 nucleotide sequence: TGCGCCAGCAGCCAGGGACTAGCGGGGTACAATGAGCAGTTCTTC.

This clonotype has a count of ten or more. The V gene is TRBV28, the J gene TRBJ1-5; no firm D call. CDR3 length equals 13 residues. Trimming removed 5 bases at V and 2 bases at J, with 7 bases between. Germline V gene sequence: CDR1 MDHEN, CDR2 SYDVKM. The CDR3 reads CASSPDGNQPQHF. The CDR3 nucleotides are TGTGCCAGCAGTCCGGACGGCAATCAGCCCCAGCATTTT.

The chain links TRBV12-3 or TRBV12-4 to TRBJ2-3; 7 bases fit TRBD2. The V segment lost 3 bases and the J segment 0 bases; nucleotides outside the gene matches: 3. The CDR3 covers 15 residues. CDR3 coding DNA: TGTGCCAGCAGTTTCGGCGGGGGAAGCACAGATACGCAGTATTTT. Its protein product is CASSFGGGSTDTQYF.

This clonotype was detected many times. The CDR3 bases are TGTGCCACCAGTGATCGGAGAAAGGACAGGGTGGGCACCTACGAGCAGTACTTC. Protein product: CATSDRRKDRVGTYEQYF. The chain recombines TRBV24-1 with TRBJ2-7; 8 bases agree with TRBD1. The CDR3 loop spans 18 amino acids. The V segment lost 3 bases and the J segment 2 bases; nucleotides outside the gene matches: 14. In germline, CDR1 is KGHDR, CDR2 SFDVKD.

The table lists this clonotype with a few counts. The chain employs TRBV19 and TRBJ2-1, with 7 bases that match TRBD2. Looked up from germline, CDR1 is LNHDA and CDR2 is SQIVND (reference sequence). The CDR3 is 13 amino acids. Losses at the gene ends were 5 bases for V and 8 bases for J; bases not matched to a gene: 6. The CDR3 DNA sequence: TGTGCCAGTAGTCCCGATGGGAGGGATGAGCAGTTCTTC. It is translated as CASSPDGRDEQFF. The full variable domain, rest sourced from reference TRBV19 and TRBJ2-1, is DGGITQSPKYLFRKEGQNVTLSCEQNLNHDAMYWYRQDPGQGLRLIYYSQIVNDFQKGDIAEGYSVSREKKESFPLTVTSAQKNPTAFYLCASSPDGRDEQFFGPGTRLTVL.

This clonotype has only a few counts. The chain has TRBV6-2 or TRBV6-3 and TRBJ2-1; TRBD2 agrees at 12 bases. The CDR3 sequence is 13 residues long. Per germline, CDR1 MNHEY and CDR2 SVGEGT. The V segment lost 5 bases and the J segment 14 bases; nucleotides outside the gene matches: 7. In DNA form, the CDR3 reads TGTGCCAGCAGTCTAGCGGGAGGGGGCAGGAAGTTCTTC. Translating gives CASSLAGGGRKFF.

Notes on this clonotype: The conserved final phenylalanine or tryptophan is absent from the CDR3, which likely points to a read error. The chain has TRBV5-1 and TRBJ2-7; D ambiguous. The CDR3 sequence is 14 residues long. Germline V gives CDR1 SGHRS, CDR2 YFSETQ. Trimming stripped 3 bases from V and 0 bases from J, with 10 bases between. CDR3 amino acids: CASSSEVASYEQYL. CDR3 nucleotides: TGCGCCAGCAGCTCCGAAGTAGCCTCCTACGAGCAGTACCTC.

J is TRBJ2-5 and V is TRBV12-3 or TRBV12-4; D is perhaps TRBD2 (7 bases). The V end was cut by 5 bases, the J end by 1 base, with 20 bases between. This CDR3 has 17 residues. This CDR3 reads CASSRRREGGSQETQYF. The CDR3 coding sequence is TGTGCCAGCAGTCGCAGGCGTGAGGGGGGGAGCCAAGAGACCCAGTACTTC.

In its sample, this clonotype was seen a few times. The J gene is TRBJ2-3, the V gene TRBV4-3, with 9 positions matching TRBD1. The germline gives CDR1 LGHNA, CDR2 YSLEER. The CDR3 extends over 14 amino acids. Germline trimming cut 4 bases from V and 4 bases from J; bases unmatched to any gene: 3. In nucleotides, the CDR3 is TGCGCCAGCAGCCTGGGACAGGGAGCAGATACGCAGTATTTT. This encodes CASSLGQGADTQYF.

In this sample, this clonotype turned up many times. The J gene is TRBJ2-5, the V gene TRBV11-1; unclear D gene. Trimming pared 5 bases from V and 5 bases from J, leaving 18 bases between. Germline assignment: CDR1 SGHAT and CDR2 FQDESV (reference sequence). The length of the CDR3 is 15 residues. CDR3 nucleotides: TGTGCCAGCAGCCCCCAGTATGGTAGAACGGAGACCCAGTACTTC. This gives the protein CASSPQYGRTETQYF.

The CDR3 DNA reads as TGTGCCAGCAGTCCCACCGGGCCCCCACCTGACGAGCAGTACTTC. This gives the protein CASSPTGPPPDEQYF. The chain recombines TRBV27 with TRBJ2-7; D remains ambiguous. CDR3 size: 15 residues. CDR1 is MNHEY and CDR2 is SMNVEV in the germline V gene (reference sequence). V lost 5 bases and J lost 5, with 19 bases in between.

The CDR3 protein is CASSSRTGRFAPEADTQYF. CDR3 DNA sequence: TGTGCCAGCAGTTCCCGGACAGGACGGTTCGCACCCGAGGCAGATACGCAGTATTTT. The chain uses TRBV6-5 and TRBJ2-3; 7 bases line up with TRBD1. Germline V gives CDR1 MNHEY, CDR2 SVGAGI. The V and J ends lost 4 bases and 4 bases, in that order; junction bases with no gene match: 20. This CDR3 has 19 amino acids.

This clonotype has just a few counts. The genes are TRBV6-1 and TRBJ2-5; TRBD2 might be the D (6 bases). The CDR3 extends over 15 amino acids. V lost 10 bases, J lost 1 base, and 19 bases lay in between. Germline V gives CDR1 MNHNS, CDR2 SASEGT. CDR3 in amino acids: CATRPGVVGQETQYF. CDR3 bases: TGTGCCACCAGGCCGGGGGTAGTCGGCCAAGAGACCCAGTACTTC.

The genes are TRBV6-6 and TRBJ1-3; maybe TRBD1 (5 bases). Trimming cost V 3 bases and J 2 bases, with 8 bases left between them. This CDR3 has 14 amino acids. The germline V gene encodes CDR1 MNHNY and CDR2 SVGAGI (reference sequence). The CDR3 spells CASSYLGAGNTIYF. The CDR3 DNA is TGTGCCAGCAGTTATTTGGGGGCTGGAAACACCATATATTTT.

This clonotype was picked up many times. The chain joins TRBV6-5 to TRBJ2-7; D is unclear. The CDR3 has 13 amino acids. Germline V gives CDR1 MNHEY, CDR2 SVGAGI. V was cut by 4 bases and J by 9 bases, with 16 bases left in between. The chain's CDR3 is CASSFGRTARQYF. In DNA, the CDR3 is TGTGCCAGCAGTTTTGGGCGGACGGCTAGGCAGTACTTC.

With regard to this clonotype: Germline and junction disagree at one end, which may indicate a read error. V gene TRBV2 combines with J gene TRBJ2-1; no firm D call. The V gene's germline CDR1 is SNHLY and CDR2 FYNNEI. The CDR3 covers 10 residues. CDR3 sequence: CASSEASTLF. The CDR3 bases are TGTGCCAGCAGTGAAGCCTCCACCCTCTTC.

This clonotype was found a few times. The rearrangement uses TRBV10-3 and TRBJ2-1, with TRBD2 identical over 9 bases. This CDR3 spans 14 amino acids. Looked up from germline, CDR1 is ENHRY and CDR2 is SYGVKD. Losses at the gene ends were 7 bases for V and 4 bases for J; bases not matched to a gene: 5. The CDR3 protein is CAIMVAGVYNEQFF. The DNA of the CDR3 is TGTGCCATCATGGTAGCGGGAGTGTACAATGAGCAGTTCTTC.

The chain couples TRBV2 to TRBJ1-5; D call uncertain. V dropped 5 bases and J dropped 0 bases, with 11 bases sitting between them. Germline V gene sequence: CDR1 SNHLY, CDR2 FYNNEI. The CDR3 extends over 15 amino acids. The chain's CDR3 is CASSSNLGSNQPQHF. The CDR3 DNA reads as TGTGCCAGCAGTTCGAACTTGGGTAGCAATCAGCCCCAGCATTTT. Variable domain in full (rest from reference TRBV2 and TRBJ1-5): EPEVTQTPSHQVTQMGQEVILRCVPISNHLYFYWYRQILGQKVEFLVSFYNNEISEKSEIFDDQFSVERPDGSNFTLKIRSTKLEDSAMYFCASSSNLGSNQPQHFGDGTRLSIL.

This clonotype showed up just a few times. V usage is TRBV4-3 and J usage is TRBJ2-1; the match to TRBD2 covers 10 bases. This CDR3 has 18 amino acids. The germline CDR1 and CDR2 sequences are LGHNA and YSLEER. V lost 3 bases and J lost 8; bases outside the gene matches: 16. CDR3 bases: TGCGCCAGCAGCCAGCGTCCCAGCGGGGGGGCCTTATCCTATGAGCAGTTCTTC. Encoded protein: CASSQRPSGGALSYEQFF.

This chain connects TRBV6-5 to TRBJ2-3; D not certain. CDR3 length: 13 amino acids. Deletions cut 4 bases from V and 2 bases from J, with 7 bases between. CDR1 is MNHEY, CDR2 SVGAGI, per germline. The CDR3 loop reads CASSFQDTDTQYF. The DNA of the CDR3 is TGTGCCAGCAGTTTTCAAGACACAGATACGCAGTATTTT.

The V gene is TRBV20-1, the J gene TRBJ1-3, with D perhaps TRBD1 (6 bases). CDR1 and CDR2 (germline): DFQATT, SNEGSKA (reference sequence). V lost 0 bases to trimming and J lost 0 bases, with 15 bases between them. The CDR3 has 17 amino acids. The CDR3, as DNA: TGCAGTGCTAGAGATTTGGGGGCTACGAGCTCTGGAAACACCATATATTTT. Encoded protein: CSARDLGATSSGNTIYF.

The chain couples TRBV12-3 or TRBV12-4 to TRBJ2-1; 11 positions match TRBD2. The CDR3 has 16 amino acids. V shed 2 bases and J 8 bases; nucleotides not matched to a gene: 8. The CDR3, as DNA: TGTGCCAGCAGTTTACTCACTAGCGGGAGTAGGGATGAGCAGTTCTTC. It is translated as CASSLLTSGSRDEQFF.

This clonotype was counted at least ten times. The genes are TRBV4-3 and TRBJ1-5, with a weak D call TRBD1 (5 bases). Trimming removed 0 bases at V and 4 bases at J, with 7 bases between. The CDR3 runs 14 residues. The germline V gene encodes CDR1 LGHNA and CDR2 YSLEER. The CDR3 sequence is CASSQDYRNQPQHF. As DNA, the CDR3 is TGCGCCAGCAGCCAAGATTACAGGAATCAGCCCCAGCATTTT.